The 24 T cell receptor beta chains below were found in one sample sequenced in a study of T cell repertoires in cytomegalovirus infection. These receptors' targets are unknown. Each CDR3 protein gets one entry after TCRdb re-called the reads with MiXCR. The sample includes about 770,000 distinct CDR3 sequences, about 29% of them seen just once. The specimen comprised cultured CD8+ T cells from PBMCs, sampled from culture after CMV antigen stimulation. The origin of the receptors is a human donor in good health (CMV status not recorded). Some clones in this sample may be carry-over from other donors' samples.

The chain employs TRBV5-1 and TRBJ1-2; the match to TRBD1 covers 10 bases. The CDR3 is 11 residues long. Germline V CDR1 and CDR2: SGHRS, YFSETQ. J gave up 13 bases and V 4 bases, and 4 bases lay outside the gene matches. CDR3: CASSPGQGRTF. The CDR3 DNA follows: TGCGCCAGCAGCCCGGGACAGGGGCGCACCTTC.

This clonotype was found a few times. The chain employs TRBV12-3 or TRBV12-4 and TRBJ2-7; TRBD2 is a possible D gene (6 bases). Trimming shortened V by 2 bases and J by 0 bases, and 14 bases separated the two germline ends. The CDR3 contains 16 residues. The CDR3 is CASSLPDGGSSYEQYV. The CDR3 DNA is TGTGCCAGCAGTTTACCGGACGGGGGAAGCTCCTACGAGCAGTACGTC.

V usage is TRBV20-1 and J usage is TRBJ1-1; unclear D gene. Per germline, CDR1 DFQATT and CDR2 SNEGSKA (reference sequence). V was pared by 1 base and J by 1 base, with 13 bases between. This CDR3 region has 15 residues. DNA of the CDR3: TGCAGTGCTAGAGCCCTAACAATCTCGAACACTGAAGCTTTCTTT. The encoded protein is CSARALTISNTEAFF.

This clonotype showed up just a few times. V gene TRBV13 combines with J gene TRBJ2-3, with a weak D call TRBD2 (6 bases). CDR1 and CDR2 (germline): PRHDT, FYEKMQ (reference sequence). The CDR3 is made up of 14 amino acids. V lost 11 bases and J 4 bases, leaving 19 bases between the germline ends. The CDR3 nucleotides read TGTGCCGGCTCGGGAGCCGCCCACCCAGATACGCAGTATTTT. Translation gives CAGSGAAHPDTQYF. The complete variable domain, with remaining parts taken from reference TRBV13 and TRBJ2-3, reads AAGVIQSPRHLIKEKRETATLKCYPIPRHDTVYWYQQGPGQDPQFLISFYEKMQSDKGSIPDRFSAQQFSDYHSELNMSSLELGDSALYFCAGSGAAHPDTQYFGPGTRLTVL.

This chain connects TRBV12-5 to TRBJ2-3, with a possible D match to TRBD2 (5 bases). The V and J ends lost 6 bases and 6 bases respectively, with 19 bases between them. The CDR3 length is 15 residues. Germline V gene lookup returns CDR1 LGHNT and CDR2 FRNRAP. The CDR3 coding sequence is TGTGCTAGTGGCAAGGATGGCCGGAGGTTGGATACGCAGTATTTT. Translation gives CASGKDGRRLDTQYF. The full variable domain, completed using reference TRBV12-5 and TRBJ2-3, is DARVTQTPRHKVTEMGQEVTMRCQPILGHNTVFWYRQTMMQGLELLAYFRNRAPLDDSGMPKDRFSAEMPDATLATLKIQPSEPRDSAVYFCASGKDGRRLDTQYFGPGTRLTVL.

The chain couples TRBV19 to TRBJ2-7, with TRBD2 as a possible D gene (6 bases). The CDR3 is made up of 13 amino acids. Trimming took off 5 bases at V and 6 bases at J, with 14 bases between the two ends. CDR1 is LNHDA, CDR2 SQIVND, per germline (reference sequence). CDR3 bases: TGTGCCAGTAGTTTGACTAGTTTGGGCGAGCAGTACTTC. It yields the protein CASSLTSLGEQYF.

As concerns this clonotype: Possible read error: a much larger clone is one base away. V gene TRBV5-1 combines with J gene TRBJ2-2, with 9 bases fitting TRBD2. Looked up from germline, CDR1 is SGHRS and CDR2 is YFSETQ. The CDR3 extends over 16 amino acids. CDR3 loop: CASSFLAGPNIGELFF. The DNA of the CDR3 is TGCGCCAGCAGCTTCCTAGCGGGGCCGAACATCGGGGAGCTGTTTTTT.

The chain combines TRBV12-3 or TRBV12-4 with TRBJ2-7; 13 bases fit TRBD2. This CDR3 has 18 residues. The junction had 12 bases not matched to a gene; V was cut back by 4 bases and J by 3 bases. In DNA form, the CDR3 reads TGTGCCAGCAGTTGGAAACTAGCGGGGGGGCCAGGTCTCTACGAGCAGTACTTC. Amino acid sequence: CASSWKLAGGPGLYEQYF.

This clonotype was seen a handful of times. This rearrangement joins TRBV20-1 to TRBJ2-1, with a weak D call TRBD2 (7 bases). In germline, CDR1 is DFQATT, CDR2 SNEGSKA (reference sequence). The CDR3 loop spans 16 amino acids. Trimming left V 3 bases short and J 3 bases short, with 18 bases between. This CDR3 reads CSARSPAGAFYNEQFF. The CDR3 region has the DNA TGCAGTGCTAGGAGCCCGGCGGGGGCTTTCTACAATGAGCAGTTCTTC.

V gene TRBV28 combines with J gene TRBJ2-1; TRBD1 matches at 10 bases. V lost 6 bases to trimming and J lost 3 bases; unmatched junction nucleotides: 8. This CDR3 is built from 16 residues. Germline V gene sequence: CDR1 MDHEN, CDR2 SYDVKM. CDR3 in amino acids: CASSPPTGGYYNEQFF. As DNA, the CDR3 is TGTGCCAGCAGCCCCCCGACAGGGGGCTACTACAATGAGCAGTTCTTC.

The CDR3: CASSKPGQGTEAFF. CDR3 DNA sequence: TGTGCCAGCAGCAAGCCCGGACAGGGCACTGAAGCTTTCTTT. The chain employs TRBV7-9 and TRBJ1-1; 8 nucleotides agree with TRBD1. The CDR3 runs to 14 residues. The germline CDR1 and CDR2 sequences are SEHNR and FQNEAQ (reference sequence). V lost 5 bases and J lost 4; bases outside the gene matches: 6.

The chain recombines TRBV5-4 with TRBJ1-1, with TRBD1 matching 7 bases. The J segment lost 5 bases and the V segment lost 4 bases, leaving 5 bases of the junction unmatched. CDR1 is SGHNT, CDR2 YYREEE, per germline (reference sequence). The CDR3 is 13 residues long. The CDR3 spells CASSLRGRTEAFF. CDR3 in DNA: TGTGCCAGCAGCCTGAGGGGGCGGACTGAAGCTTTCTTT. The full variable domain, its missing parts supplied by reference TRBV5-4 and TRBJ1-1, is ETGVTQSPTHLIKTRGQQVTLRCSSQSGHNTVSWYQQALGQGPQFIFQYYREEENGRGNFPPRFSGLQFPNYSSELNVNALELDDSALYLCASSLRGRTEAFFGQGTRLTVV.

This clonotype showed up just once. The rearrangement joins TRBV5-1 to TRBJ2-7; TRBD2 aligns across 12 bases. Germline V gives CDR1 SGHRS, CDR2 YFSETQ. The CDR3 runs to 15 residues. J lost 0 bases, V lost 4 bases, and 2 bases had no gene match. This CDR3 reads CASSRTSGDSYEQYF. DNA of the CDR3: TGCGCCAGCAGCCGGACTAGCGGGGACTCCTACGAGCAGTACTTC.

This rearrangement joins TRBV14 to TRBJ2-2, with 7 bases aligning to TRBD1. The CDR3 has 15 amino acids. Germline CDR1 and CDR2: SGHDN and FVKESK. The V segment lost 3 bases and the J segment 3 bases; nucleotides outside the gene matches: 4. The CDR3 DNA reads as TGTGCCAGCAGCCACCGGGACAGTTACACCGGGGAGCTGTTTTTT. Translation gives CASSHRDSYTGELFF.

This clonotype was seen many times. The J gene is TRBJ2-5, the V gene TRBV7-2; D is possibly TRBD2 (7 bases). Germline V CDR1 and CDR2: SGHTA, FQGNSA. The CDR3 totals 13 residues. V lost 8 bases, J lost 5 bases, and 15 bases lay in between. The CDR3 bases are TGTGCCAGCTTAAGGGGGGGTAGTGAGACCCAGTACTTC. It codes for CASLRGGSETQYF.

This clonotype was detected ten times or more. The chain couples TRBV7-3 to TRBJ2-2; a weak D match, TRBD2 (5 bases). Trimming shortened V by 5 bases and J by 0 bases, and 10 bases separated the two germline ends. Germline values: CDR1 SGHTA, CDR2 FQGTGA. CDR3 size: 15 residues. CDR3 region: CASSDGVANTGELFF. The CDR3 DNA follows: TGTGCCAGCAGCGACGGGGTAGCGAACACCGGGGAGCTGTTTTTT.

This sequence joins TRBV7-9 and TRBJ1-1; TRBD1 matches at 7 bases. Germline V CDR1 and CDR2: SEHNR, FQNEAQ (reference sequence). V trimming: 8 bases; J trimming: 5 bases; junction bases outside the gene matches: 20. CDR3 length: 17 residues. Here the CDR3 reads CASGSGESGGLWTEAFF. The CDR3 DNA follows: TGTGCCAGCGGGTCGGGGGAGTCAGGGGGATTATGGACTGAAGCTTTCTTT.

The chain couples TRBV5-6 to TRBJ1-5, with a weak D call TRBD1 (6 bases). Trimming cost V 1 base and J 0 bases, with 14 bases left between them. The CDR3 runs to 17 residues. Germline V gene data show CDR1 as SGHDT and CDR2 as YYEEEE. CDR3 coding DNA: TGTGCCAGCAGCTTGTGGGACACCCCTTATAGCAATCAGCCCCAGCATTTT. Amino acids: CASSLWDTPYSNQPQHF.

CDR3 amino acids: CASSLSGGVGNEQFF. CDR3 bases: TGTGCCAGCAGTTTGTCGGGCGGGGTAGGGAATGAGCAGTTCTTC. The genes are TRBV6-5 and TRBJ2-1; tentative D call: TRBD2 (6 bases). CDR1 and CDR2 (germline): MNHEY, SVGAGI. The CDR3 totals 15 residues. V was trimmed by 4 bases and J by 7 bases, leaving 17 bases between them.

The J gene is TRBJ1-3, the V gene TRBV14; weak D call: TRBD1 (5 bases). This CDR3 spans 16 amino acids. Germline V lookup: CDR1 SGHDN, CDR2 FVKESK. Trimming removed 2 bases at V and 2 bases at J, with 13 bases between. For the CDR3, the DNA is TGTGCCAGCAGCCAAATGAGGCGGGGCACTGGAAACACCATATATTTT. It specifies CASSQMRRGTGNTIYF. Looking up the rest from reference TRBV14 and TRBJ1-3 gives the full variable domain: EAGVTQFPSHSVIEKGQTVTLRCDPISGHDNLYWYRRVMGKEIKFLLHFVKESKQDESGMPNNRFLAERTGGTYSTLKVQPAELEDSGVYFCASSQMRRGTGNTIYFGEGSWLTVV.

In this sample, this clonotype turned up a few times. V gene TRBV6-5 combines with J gene TRBJ1-1; no reliable D call. Trimming shortened V by 2 bases and J by 0 bases, and 10 bases separated the two germline ends. Germline loops: CDR1 MNHEY, CDR2 SVGAGI. The CDR3 spans 15 residues. As DNA, the CDR3 is TGTGCCAGCAGTTACACTTTGAGCCTGAACACTGAAGCTTTCTTT. This codes for CASSYTLSLNTEAFF.

This clonotype was counted only a few times. The chain couples TRBV6-2 or TRBV6-3 to TRBJ2-7; 12 bases are a match to TRBD2. The CDR3 totals 16 residues. CDR1 MNHEY and CDR2 SVGEGT come from the germline V gene. Trimming took 9 bases from V and 3 from J; bases not matched to a gene: 12. The CDR3 region has the DNA TGTGCCAGACCAAGTCCTCAGACTAGCGGGGGCTACGAGCAGTACGTC. It specifies CARPSPQTSGGYEQYV.

The gene calls are TRBV27 and TRBJ2-1; D might be TRBD1 or TRBD2, each matching 6 bases. This CDR3 comprises 15 residues. V was pared by 3 bases and J by 2 bases, with 11 bases between. In germline, CDR1 is MNHEY, CDR2 SMNVEV (reference sequence). In nucleotides, the CDR3 is TGTGCCAGCAGTTTTCTGGGGGGCCCCTACAATGAGCAGTTCTTC. Translating it yields CASSFLGGPYNEQFF.

The chain is built from TRBV6-5 and TRBJ2-3, with 12 bases lining up with TRBD2. V shed 5 bases, J shed 4 bases, and the junction held 7 bases outside the gene matches. CDR3 length equals 16 residues. Germline V gene lookup returns CDR1 MNHEY and CDR2 SVGAGI. The CDR3 loop reads CASSPLAGGPPDTQYF. The CDR3 DNA sequence: TGTGCCAGCAGTCCTCTAGCGGGGGGGCCCCCAGATACGCAGTATTTT.